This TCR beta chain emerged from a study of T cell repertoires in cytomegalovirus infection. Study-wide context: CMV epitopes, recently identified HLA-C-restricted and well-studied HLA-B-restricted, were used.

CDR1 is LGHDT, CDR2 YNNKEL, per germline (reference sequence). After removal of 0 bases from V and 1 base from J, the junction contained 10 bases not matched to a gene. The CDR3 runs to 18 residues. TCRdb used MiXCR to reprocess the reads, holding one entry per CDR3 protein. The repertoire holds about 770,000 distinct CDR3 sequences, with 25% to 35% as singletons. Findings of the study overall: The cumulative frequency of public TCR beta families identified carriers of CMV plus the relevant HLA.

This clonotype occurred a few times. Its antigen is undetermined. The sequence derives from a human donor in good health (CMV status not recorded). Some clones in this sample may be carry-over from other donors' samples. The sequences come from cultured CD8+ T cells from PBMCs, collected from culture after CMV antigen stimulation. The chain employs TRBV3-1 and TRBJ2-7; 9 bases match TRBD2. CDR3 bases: TGTGCCAGCAGCCAAGATCTCCTAGCGGGGCAGTCGTCCTACGAGCAGTACTTC. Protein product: CASSQDLLAGQSSYEQYF.